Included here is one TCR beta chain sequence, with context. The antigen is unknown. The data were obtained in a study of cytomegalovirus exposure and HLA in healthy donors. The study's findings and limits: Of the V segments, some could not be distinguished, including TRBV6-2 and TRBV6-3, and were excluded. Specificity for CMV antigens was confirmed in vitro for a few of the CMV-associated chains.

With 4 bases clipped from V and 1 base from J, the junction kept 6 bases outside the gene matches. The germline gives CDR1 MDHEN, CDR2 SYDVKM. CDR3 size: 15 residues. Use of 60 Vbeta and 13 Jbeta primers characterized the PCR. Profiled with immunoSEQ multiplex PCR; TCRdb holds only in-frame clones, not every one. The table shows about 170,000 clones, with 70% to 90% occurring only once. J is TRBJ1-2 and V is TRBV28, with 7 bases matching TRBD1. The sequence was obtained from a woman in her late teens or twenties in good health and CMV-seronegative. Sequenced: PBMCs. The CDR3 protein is CASSSLQGGNYGYTF. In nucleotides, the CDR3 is TGTGCCAGCAGTTCTTTGCAGGGGGGTAACTATGGCTACACCTTC.